A selection of T cell receptor beta chains follows, all from one sample in a study of cytomegalovirus exposure and HLA in healthy donors. Clones were read by immunoSEQ multiplex PCR, and TCRdb kept only the in-frame ones, dropping some. The sample includes approximately 90,000 clones, 95% to 97% of them seen just once. The sequenced material came from PBMCs. The receptors here all came from a man between 18 and 29 years old in good health and CMV-seronegative. Each CDR3 is given with its conserved first and last residue. The D gene is left open where the match is weak. Size is omitted from some rows. Given values are once, few, many or a class for expanded clones.

J gene: TRBJ2-1; D gene: TRBD2; clone size: .; V gene: TRBV7-2; CDR3 length: 16; CDR3 protein: CASSPRRLAGYNEQFF; CDR3 DNA: TGTGCCAGCAGCCCCCGAAGGCTAGCGGGATACAATGAGCAGTTCTTC
J gene: TRBJ2-7; D gene: TRBD2; clone size: .; V gene: TRBV4-2; CDR3 length: 18; CDR3 protein: CASSQDLSGLAGIYEQYF; CDR3 DNA: TGTGCCAGCAGCCAAGATCTTAGCGGACTAGCGGGAATCTACGAGCAGTACTTC
J gene: TRBJ2-5; D gene: .; clone size: .; V gene: TRBV28; CDR3 length: 15; CDR3 protein: CASSSQSLKQETQYF; CDR3 DNA: TGTGCCAGCAGTTCCCAATCACTGAAGCAAGAGACCCAGTACTTC
J gene: TRBJ2-1; D gene: .; clone size: .; V gene: TRBV6-5; CDR3 length: 13; CDR3 protein: CASSYPMGGEQFF; CDR3 DNA: TGTGCCAGCAGTTACCCAATGGGGGGTGAGCAGTTCTTC
J gene: TRBJ1-5; D gene: TRBD1; clone size: .; V gene: TRBV29-1; CDR3 length: 13; CDR3 protein: CSGQTGPGQPQHF; CDR3 DNA: TGCAGCGGCCAGACAGGGCCAGGTCAGCCCCAGCATTTT
J gene: TRBJ1-2; D gene: TRBD1; clone size: .; V gene: TRBV7-2; CDR3 length: 15; CDR3 protein: CASSPLQGVMDGYTF; CDR3 DNA: TGTGCCAGCAGCCCATTACAGGGGGTAATGGATGGCTACACCTTC
J gene: TRBJ2-3; D gene: TRBD2; clone size: .; V gene: TRBV7-2; CDR3 length: 15; CDR3 protein: CASSPLAGGPNTQYF; CDR3 DNA: TGTGCCAGCAGCCCCTTAGCGGGAGGGCCTAATACGCAGTATTTT
J gene: TRBJ2-5; D gene: TRBD1; clone size: once; V gene: TRBV18; CDR3 length: 16; CDR3 protein: CASSTEAQGAGETQYF; CDR3 DNA: TGTGCCAGCTCGACGGAGGCCCAGGGGGCGGGGGAGACCCAGTACTTC
J gene: TRBJ1-1; D gene: .; clone size: .; V gene: TRBV6-5; CDR3 length: 13; CDR3 protein: CASSYNGAEEAFF; CDR3 DNA: TGTGCCAGCAGTTACAATGGGGCCGAGGAAGCTTTCTTT
J gene: TRBJ1-1; D gene: .; clone size: .; V gene: TRBV29-1; CDR3 length: 14; CDR3 protein: CSVVQGSPNTEAFF; CDR3 DNA: TGCAGCGTAGTACAGGGCTCCCCAAACACTGAAGCTTTCTTT
J gene: TRBJ2-1; D gene: .; clone size: .; V gene: TRBV4-2; CDR3 length: 16; CDR3 protein: CASSQGRRGSYNEQFF; CDR3 DNA: TGTGCCAGCAGCCAAGGACGGCGGGGCTCCTACAATGAGCAGTTCTTC
J gene: TRBJ1-3; D gene: .; clone size: .; V gene: TRBV28; CDR3 length: 15; CDR3 protein: CASSLSAGPRNTIYF; CDR3 DNA: TGTGCCAGCAGTTTGTCGGCAGGCCCAAGAAACACCATATATTTT
J gene: TRBJ2-1; D gene: .; clone size: .; V gene: TRBV6-1; CDR3 length: 13; CDR3 protein: CASSEDHRVWRFF; CDR3 DNA: TGTGCCAGCAGTGAAGACCACAGGGTCTGGCGGTTCTTC
J gene: TRBJ2-7; D gene: .; clone size: few; V gene: TRBV5-1; CDR3 length: 13; CDR3 protein: CASSLQQFYEQYF; CDR3 DNA: TGCGCCAGCAGCTTGCAACAGTTCTACGAGCAGTACTTC
J gene: TRBJ1-1; D gene: TRBD1; clone size: once; V gene: TRBV11-2; CDR3 length: 17; CDR3 protein: CASSLSGTAGGNTEAFF; CDR3 DNA: TGTGCCAGCAGCCTCTCCGGGACAGCAGGAGGGAACACTGAAGCTTTCTTT
J gene: TRBJ1-4; D gene: TRBD1; clone size: .; V gene: TRBV28; CDR3 length: 16; CDR3 protein: CASSKGGTGENEKLFF; CDR3 DNA: TGTGCCAGCAGTAAGGGGGGGACAGGGGAAAATGAAAAACTGTTTTTT
J gene: TRBJ2-7; D gene: TRBD1; clone size: .; V gene: TRBV9; CDR3 length: 13; CDR3 protein: CASSVRTGGEQYF; CDR3 DNA: TGTGCCAGCAGCGTTCGGACAGGGGGCGAGCAGTACTTC
J gene: TRBJ2-7; D gene: TRBD2; clone size: .; V gene: TRBV27; CDR3 length: 15; CDR3 protein: CASSSRLAGTYEQYF; CDR3 DNA: TGTGCCAGCAGTTCTCGACTAGCGGGCACCTACGAGCAGTACTTC
J gene: TRBJ2-5; D gene: TRBD2; clone size: once; V gene: TRBV29-1; CDR3 length: 14; CDR3 protein: CSVPGTSGKETQYF; CDR3 DNA: TGCAGCGTCCCCGGGACTAGCGGTAAAGAGACCCAGTACTTC
J gene: TRBJ2-7; D gene: .; clone size: .; V gene: TRBV14; CDR3 length: 11; CDR3 protein: CASSQESYLFF; CDR3 DNA: TGTGCCAGCAGCCAAGAAAGTTACTTATTCTTC
J gene: TRBJ1-2; D gene: .; clone size: .; V gene: TRBV7-6; CDR3 length: 13; CDR3 protein: CASSVEARVGYTF; CDR3 DNA: TGTGCCAGCAGTGTGGAGGCCCGGGTAGGCTACACCTTC
J gene: TRBJ2-5; D gene: TRBD2; clone size: .; V gene: TRBV4-1; CDR3 length: 16; CDR3 protein: CASSHPGTSGQETQYF; CDR3 DNA: TGCGCCAGCAGCCACCCCGGGACTAGCGGCCAAGAGACCCAGTACTTC
J gene: TRBJ2-5; D gene: .; clone size: .; V gene: TRBV7-2; CDR3 length: 16; CDR3 protein: CASSLASRPWQETQYF; CDR3 DNA: TGTGCCAGCAGCTTAGCGTCGCGGCCCTGGCAAGAGACCCAGTACTTC
J gene: TRBJ2-3; D gene: .; clone size: .; V gene: TRBV10-3; CDR3 length: 13; CDR3 protein: CAIKGQGRDTQYF; CDR3 DNA: TGTGCCATCAAGGGTCAGGGGAGAGATACGCAGTATTTT
J gene: TRBJ2-1; D gene: .; clone size: .; V gene: TRBV9; CDR3 length: 14; CDR3 protein: CASSVVGASNEQFF; CDR3 DNA: TGTGCCAGCAGCGTAGTTGGGGCAAGCAATGAGCAGTTCTTC
J gene: TRBJ2-1; D gene: .; clone size: once; V gene: TRBV11-3; CDR3 length: 14; CDR3 protein: CASSLDPSRNEQFF; CDR3 DNA: TGTGCCAGCAGCTTAGACCCGTCCCGTAATGAGCAGTTCTTC
J gene: TRBJ1-1; D gene: .; clone size: .; V gene: TRBV6-6; CDR3 length: 15; CDR3 protein: CASSYNSDRNTEAFF; CDR3 DNA: TGTGCCAGCAGTTACAACTCAGACAGGAACACTGAAGCTTTCTTT
J gene: TRBJ1-1; D gene: TRBD1; clone size: .; V gene: TRBV19; CDR3 length: 15; CDR3 protein: CASSTPRGLGTEAFF; CDR3 DNA: TGTGCCAGTAGTACCCCCAGGGGGCTAGGCACTGAAGCTTTCTTT
J gene: TRBJ1-1; D gene: .; clone size: .; V gene: TRBV7-3; CDR3 length: 14; CDR3 protein: CASSLRAADTEAFF; CDR3 DNA: TGTGCCAGCAGCTTAAGGGCCGCCGACACTGAAGCTTTCTTT
J gene: TRBJ1-2; D gene: .; clone size: .; V gene: TRBV30; CDR3 length: 15; CDR3 protein: CAGGSNERVYYGYTF; CDR3 DNA: TGTGCTGGGGGGTCGAACGAGAGGGTTTACTATGGCTACACCTTC
J gene: TRBJ2-7; D gene: TRBD1; clone size: .; V gene: TRBV11-2; CDR3 length: 14; CDR3 protein: CASSSGTGGYEQYF; CDR3 DNA: TGTGCCAGCAGCTCGGGAACAGGGGGATACGAGCAGTACTTC
J gene: TRBJ2-5; D gene: TRBD1; clone size: once; V gene: TRBV25-1; CDR3 length: 14; CDR3 protein: CASSAPTGRETQYF; CDR3 DNA: TGTGCCAGCAGTGCACCGACAGGGCGGGAGACCCAGTACTTC
J gene: TRBJ2-1; D gene: .; clone size: .; V gene: TRBV7-9; CDR3 length: 13; CDR3 protein: CASSLNRIDEQFF; CDR3 DNA: TGTGCCAGCAGCTTAAACAGGATCGATGAGCAGTTCTTC
J gene: TRBJ1-1; D gene: .; clone size: few; V gene: TRBV5-1; CDR3 length: 14; CDR3 protein: CASSLDPQNTEAFF; CDR3 DNA: TGCGCCAGCAGCTTGGACCCACAGAACACTGAAGCTTTCTTT
J gene: TRBJ1-1; D gene: .; clone size: .; V gene: TRBV4-1; CDR3 length: 14; CDR3 protein: CASSRGAGAEWAFF; CDR3 DNA: TGCGCCAGCAGCCGGGGGGCGGGGGCTGAGTGGGCTTTCTTT
J gene: TRBJ1-1; D gene: .; clone size: once; V gene: TRBV27; CDR3 length: 15; CDR3 protein: CASSLVFSGGTEAFF; CDR3 DNA: TGTGCCAGCAGCTTAGTTTTTTCCGGGGGCACTGAAGCTTTCTTT
J gene: TRBJ2-2; D gene: TRBD2; clone size: .; V gene: TRBV11-2; CDR3 length: 18; CDR3 protein: CASSLGLAGVTNTGELFF; CDR3 DNA: TGTGCCAGCAGCTTAGGGCTAGCGGGAGTCACGAACACCGGGGAGCTGTTTTTT
J gene: TRBJ1-2; D gene: TRBD1; clone size: .; V gene: TRBV4-2; CDR3 length: 21; CDR3 protein: CASSRGTEPPSRPSGNYGYTF; CDR3 DNA: TGTGCCAGCAGCCGCGGGACAGAGCCCCCGAGCCGTCCTAGTGGTAACTATGGCTACACCTTC
J gene: TRBJ2-1; D gene: .; clone size: .; V gene: TRBV5-4; CDR3 length: 11; CDR3 protein: CASSSLNEQFF; CDR3 DNA: TGTGCCAGCAGCTCCCTCAATGAGCAGTTCTTC
J gene: TRBJ1-1; D gene: .; clone size: .; V gene: TRBV13; CDR3 length: 14; CDR3 protein: CASSFYQGNTEAFF; CDR3 DNA: TGTGCCAGCAGTTTTTATCAGGGGAACACTGAAGCTTTCTTT
J gene: TRBJ2-2; D gene: TRBD2; clone size: once; V gene: TRBV5-8; CDR3 length: 17; CDR3 protein: CASSPSRREGPTGELFF; CDR3 DNA: TGTGCCAGCAGCCCCTCTCGGCGGGAGGGCCCCACCGGGGAGCTGTTTTTT
J gene: TRBJ2-7; D gene: TRBD2; clone size: once; V gene: TRBV9; CDR3 length: 14; CDR3 protein: CASSVTSGPYEQYF; CDR3 DNA: TGTGCCAGCAGCGTGACTAGCGGACCCTACGAGCAGTACTTC
J gene: TRBJ1-1; D gene: .; clone size: .; V gene: TRBV27; CDR3 length: 12; CDR3 protein: CATQGLNTEAFF; CDR3 DNA: TGTGCCACCCAGGGACTTAACACTGAAGCTTTCTTT
J gene: TRBJ2-7; D gene: .; clone size: .; V gene: TRBV10-2; CDR3 length: 13; CDR3 protein: CASRSGSNYEQYF; CDR3 DNA: TGCGCCAGCAGAAGCGGGTCCAACTACGAGCAGTACTTC
J gene: TRBJ2-3; D gene: TRBD2; clone size: once; V gene: TRBV11-3; CDR3 length: 17; CDR3 protein: CASSLRELAGGADTQYF; CDR3 DNA: TGTGCCAGCAGCTTACGCGAACTAGCGGGAGGTGCGGATACGCAGTATTTT
J gene: TRBJ2-1; D gene: .; clone size: .; V gene: TRBV19; CDR3 length: 13; CDR3 protein: CASSITSRREQFF; CDR3 DNA: TGTGCCAGTAGTATAACCTCTAGGCGGGAGCAGTTCTTC
J gene: TRBJ2-3; D gene: TRBD2; clone size: .; V gene: TRBV5-6; CDR3 length: 15; CDR3 protein: CASSYLAGEADTQYF; CDR3 DNA: TGTGCCAGCAGCTATCTAGCGGGAGAGGCAGATACGCAGTATTTT
J gene: TRBJ2-7; D gene: TRBD2; clone size: .; V gene: TRBV27; CDR3 length: 14; CDR3 protein: CASSRVAGVPEQYF; CDR3 DNA: TGTGCCAGCAGTAGAGTAGCGGGAGTGCCCGAGCAGTACTTC
J gene: TRBJ2-1; D gene: TRBD2; clone size: .; V gene: TRBV29-1; CDR3 length: 20; CDR3 protein: CSVPRRMTLPGLASYNEQFF; CDR3 DNA: TGCAGCGTTCCCCGAAGGATGACATTACCGGGACTAGCGTCCTACAATGAGCAGTTCTTC
J gene: TRBJ1-1; D gene: .; clone size: once; V gene: TRBV28; CDR3 length: 15; CDR3 protein: CASSLSPVMNTEAFF; CDR3 DNA: TGTGCCAGCAGTTTATCCCCGGTCATGAACACTGAAGCTTTCTTT
J gene: TRBJ2-2; D gene: .; clone size: .; V gene: TRBV5-4; CDR3 length: 16; CDR3 protein: CASSWGTFRNTGELFF; CDR3 DNA: TGTGCCAGCAGCTGGGGGACTTTTAGGAACACCGGGGAGCTGTTTTTT
J gene: TRBJ2-7; D gene: TRBD2; clone size: .; V gene: TRBV13; CDR3 length: 18; CDR3 protein: CASSLVGPMGTRGHEQYF; CDR3 DNA: TGTGCCAGCAGCCTCGTGGGCCCAATGGGGACTAGAGGTCACGAGCAGTACTTC
J gene: TRBJ2-1; D gene: .; clone size: .; V gene: TRBV5-1; CDR3 length: 17; CDR3 protein: CASSPTGGFSSYNEQFF; CDR3 DNA: TGCGCCAGCAGCCCAACTGGCGGGTTTAGCTCCTACAATGAGCAGTTCTTC
J gene: TRBJ2-7; D gene: TRBD1; clone size: .; V gene: TRBV5-1; CDR3 length: 14; CDR3 protein: CASSWDREGNEQYF; CDR3 DNA: TGCGCCAGCAGCTGGGACAGGGAAGGGAACGAGCAGTACTTC
J gene: TRBJ1-1; D gene: .; clone size: .; V gene: TRBV5-1; CDR3 length: 15; CDR3 protein: CASSLTPSLNTEAFF; CDR3 DNA: TGCGCCAGCAGCTTGACACCCTCGTTGAACACTGAAGCTTTCTTT
J gene: TRBJ1-2; D gene: .; clone size: .; V gene: TRBV28; CDR3 length: 13; CDR3 protein: CASSLSGARLYTF; CDR3 DNA: TGTGCCAGCAGTTTGAGCGGAGCCAGGTTATACACCTTC
J gene: TRBJ1-2; D gene: .; clone size: .; V gene: TRBV11-3; CDR3 length: 12; CDR3 protein: CASSGRGRGYTF; CDR3 DNA: TGTGCCAGCTCAGGGAGGGGTAGGGGCTACACCTTC
J gene: TRBJ2-1; D gene: TRBD2; clone size: .; V gene: TRBV10-3; CDR3 length: 16; CDR3 protein: CAISEVGLAANNEQFF; CDR3 DNA: TGTGCCATCAGTGAGGTCGGACTAGCGGCCAACAATGAGCAGTTCTTC
J gene: TRBJ1-5; D gene: .; clone size: .; V gene: TRBV16; CDR3 length: 14; CDR3 protein: CASSQSGDNQPQHF; CDR3 DNA: TGTGCCAGCAGCCAATCGGGCGACAATCAGCCCCAGCATTTT
J gene: TRBJ2-7; D gene: .; clone size: few; V gene: TRBV7-9; CDR3 length: 14; CDR3 protein: CASSLGTSAYEQYF; CDR3 DNA: TGTGCCAGCAGCTTAGGGACATCCGCCTACGAGCAGTACTTC